This is a list of T cell receptor beta chains from one sample in a study of blood T cell repertoires in COVID-19. Clones were read by immunoSEQ multiplex PCR, and TCRdb kept only the in-frame ones, dropping some. The data contain 68,000 or so clones, roughly 87% of them seen just once; the ten biggest clones take up about 8.1%. Sequenced material: peripheral blood. These receptors all stem from a man aged 50-60 years with active COVID-19. The CDR3 runs from the conserved cysteine through the conserved F or W. A D gene is named only where the DNA matches it firmly. Some rows have no size entry. The others give once, few or many, or a class for an expanded clone.

TRBJ2-5	NA	TRBD2	TRBV30	TGTGCCTGGGGTGGGGGAGGGGAGACCCAGTACTTC	CAWGGGGETQYF
TRBJ2-1	NA	NA	TRBV19	TGTGCCAGTAGTATAGTTGGGGGGAACGGGGAGCAGTTCTTC	CASSIVGGNGEQFF
TRBJ2-7	NA	NA	TRBV2	TGTGCCAGCAGTGAAGCGATCGGTCGCGAGCAGTACTTC	CASSEAIGREQYF
TRBJ1-2	few	TRBD1	TRBV10-3	TGTGCCATCAGTGAGACGGGACAGGGGGCGGGAGGCTACACCTTC	CAISETGQGAGGYTF
TRBJ1-4	once	NA	TRBV19	TGTGCCAGTAGTATATGGGCAGGGTCGAATGAAAAACTGTTTTTT	CASSIWAGSNEKLFF
TRBJ2-5	NA	NA	TRBV28	TGTGCCAGCAGTTTCTCTGGGGAGATGGCGGAGACCCAGTACTTC	CASSFSGEMAETQYF
TRBJ2-3	NA	TRBD2	TRBV15	TGTGCCACCAGGGGGGGACTAGCGTCAGATACGCAGTATTTT	CATRGGLASDTQYF
TRBJ2-2	once	NA	TRBV6-5	TGTGCCACCTTCTCCGGGACAAGGAACACCGGGGAGCTGTTTTTT	CATFSGTRNTGELFF
TRBJ1-1	few	NA	TRBV4-3	TGCGCCAGCAGCCAGACAGGGAACACTGAAGCTTTCTTT	CASSQTGNTEAFF
TRBJ2-3	NA	NA	TRBV3-1/TRBV3-2	TGTGCCAGCAGCCAAGATTGGAGGGACCAAGATACGCAGTATTTT	CASSQDWRDQDTQYF
TRBJ2-3	NA	NA	TRBV4-1	TGCGCCAGCAGCCTAAGCCCGGGTCCGAACACAGATACGCAGTATTTT	CASSLSPGPNTDTQYF
TRBJ1-1	NA	TRBD1	TRBV6-5	TGTGCCAGCAGACCCGGACAGGGCACTGAAGCTTTCTTT	CASRPGQGTEAFF
TRBJ1-2	NA	TRBD1	TRBV5-6	TGTGCCAGCAGCTCATATGTACCACAGGGGGCAGGTGGCTACACCTTC	CASSSYVPQGAGGYTF
TRBJ1-2	NA	NA	TRBV18	TGTGCCAGCTCACCTCCGGGACACCCGAACGGCTACACCTTC	CASSPPGHPNGYTF
TRBJ1-1	NA	TRBD1	TRBV5-5	TGTGCCAGCAGCCTGAGGACAGGGGGCATCACTGAAGCTTTCTTT	CASSLRTGGITEAFF
TRBJ2-1	NA	NA	TRBV2	TGTGCCAGCACAGAACCCTACAATGAGCAGTTCTTC	CASTEPYNEQFF
TRBJ2-1	NA	NA	TRBV11-2	TGTGCCAGCAGCTTAAGTTCGGCGGGATCTTACTCCTACAATGAGCAGTTCTTC	CASSLSSAGSYSYNEQFF